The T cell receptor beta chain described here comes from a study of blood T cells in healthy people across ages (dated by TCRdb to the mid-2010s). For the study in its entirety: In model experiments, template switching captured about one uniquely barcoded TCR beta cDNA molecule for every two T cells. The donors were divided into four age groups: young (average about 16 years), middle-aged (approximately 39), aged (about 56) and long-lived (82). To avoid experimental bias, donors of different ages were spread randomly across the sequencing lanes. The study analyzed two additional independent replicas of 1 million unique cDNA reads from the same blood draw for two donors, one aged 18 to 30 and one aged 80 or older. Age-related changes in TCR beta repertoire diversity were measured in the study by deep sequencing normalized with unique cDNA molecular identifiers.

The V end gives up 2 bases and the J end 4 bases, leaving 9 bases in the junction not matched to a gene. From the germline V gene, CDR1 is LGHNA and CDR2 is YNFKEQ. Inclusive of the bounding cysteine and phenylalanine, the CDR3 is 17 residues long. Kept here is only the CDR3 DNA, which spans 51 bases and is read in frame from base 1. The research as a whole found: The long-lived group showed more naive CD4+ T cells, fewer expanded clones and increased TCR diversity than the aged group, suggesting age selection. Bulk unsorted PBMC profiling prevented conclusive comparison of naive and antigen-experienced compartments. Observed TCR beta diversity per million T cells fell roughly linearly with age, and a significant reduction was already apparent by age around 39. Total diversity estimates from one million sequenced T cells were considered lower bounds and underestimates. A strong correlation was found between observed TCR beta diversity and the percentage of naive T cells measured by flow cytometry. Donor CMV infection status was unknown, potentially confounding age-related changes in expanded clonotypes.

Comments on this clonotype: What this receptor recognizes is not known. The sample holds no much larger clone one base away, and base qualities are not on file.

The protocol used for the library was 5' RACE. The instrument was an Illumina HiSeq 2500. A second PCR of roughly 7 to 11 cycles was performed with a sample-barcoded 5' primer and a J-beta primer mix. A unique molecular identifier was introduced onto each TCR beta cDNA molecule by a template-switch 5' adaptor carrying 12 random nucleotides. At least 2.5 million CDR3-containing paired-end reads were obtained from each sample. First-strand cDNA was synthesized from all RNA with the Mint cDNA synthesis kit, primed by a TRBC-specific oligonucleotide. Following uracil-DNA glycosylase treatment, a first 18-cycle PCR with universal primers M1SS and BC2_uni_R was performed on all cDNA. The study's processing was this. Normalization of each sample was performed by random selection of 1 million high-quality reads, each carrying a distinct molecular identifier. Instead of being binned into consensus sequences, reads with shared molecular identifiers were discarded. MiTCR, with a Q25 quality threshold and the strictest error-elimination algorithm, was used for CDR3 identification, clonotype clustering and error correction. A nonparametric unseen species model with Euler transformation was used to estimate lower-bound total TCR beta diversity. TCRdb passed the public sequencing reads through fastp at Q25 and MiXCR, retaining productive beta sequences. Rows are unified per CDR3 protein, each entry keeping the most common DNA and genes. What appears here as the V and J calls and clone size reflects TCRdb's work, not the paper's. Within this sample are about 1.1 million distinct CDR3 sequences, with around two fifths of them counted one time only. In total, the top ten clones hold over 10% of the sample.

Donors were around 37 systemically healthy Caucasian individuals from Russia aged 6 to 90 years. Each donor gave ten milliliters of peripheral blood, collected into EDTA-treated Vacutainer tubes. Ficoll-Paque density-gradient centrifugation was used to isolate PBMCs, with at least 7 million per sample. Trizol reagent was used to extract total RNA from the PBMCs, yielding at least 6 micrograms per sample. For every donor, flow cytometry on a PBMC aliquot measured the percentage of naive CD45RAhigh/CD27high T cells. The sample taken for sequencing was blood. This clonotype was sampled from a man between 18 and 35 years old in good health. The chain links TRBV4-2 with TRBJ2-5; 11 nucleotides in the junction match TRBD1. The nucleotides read TGTGCCAGCAGCCAAAGGGTTGGACAGGGGGCGGGAGAGACCCAGTACTTC. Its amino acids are CASSQRVGQGAGETQYF.